Listed below are T cell receptor beta chains from one sample, sequenced in a study of patients and donors after allogeneic stem cell transplantation. TCRdb re-analysed the RT-PCR reads in MiXCR, keeping a single row per CDR3 protein. The sample lists around 17,000 distinct CDR3 sequences, under 35% seen once, with 36% in the top ten. The sample consisted of blood, either unsorted or a sorted T cell fraction (not recorded which). These receptors all stem from a human donor who was either an allogeneic HSCT recipient or a stem cell or donor lymphocyte infusion donor (not recorded which). It is not recorded whose cells these are; they may come from a transplant donor. Both conserved end residues are part of each CDR3. The size of a clone is reported for some rows only, either as once, few or many, or as a class for expanded clones.

clone_size: few; v_call: TRBV29-1; j_call: TRBJ2-2; cdr3_aa: CSVRTDRGPTGELFF
clone_size: few; v_call: TRBV6-6; j_call: TRBJ1-6; cdr3_aa: CASSYSTGLLHF
clone_size: .; v_call: TRBV20-1; j_call: TRBJ1-1; cdr3_aa: CSARWGLGNTEAFF
clone_size: medium-sized; v_call: TRBV20-1; j_call: TRBJ1-2; cdr3_aa: CSARDSRRHYGYTF
clone_size: many; v_call: TRBV7-9; j_call: TRBJ1-2; cdr3_aa: CASSLPIRGTGANYGYTF
clone_size: many; v_call: TRBV20-1; j_call: TRBJ1-1; cdr3_aa: CSASHRGSEAFF
clone_size: few; v_call: TRBV6-5; j_call: TRBJ1-2; cdr3_aa: CASKWGRDYGYTF
clone_size: few; v_call: TRBV29-1; j_call: TRBJ1-1; cdr3_aa: CSAEQGAGTEAFF
clone_size: few; v_call: TRBV3-1; j_call: TRBJ1-4; cdr3_aa: CASSHTPLTRRGEKLFF
clone_size: medium-sized; v_call: TRBV15; j_call: TRBJ1-1; cdr3_aa: CATGQWNTEAFF
clone_size: .; v_call: TRBV7-6; j_call: TRBJ2-1; cdr3_aa: CASSLARLAGGSSYNEQFF
clone_size: .; v_call: TRBV4-1; j_call: TRBJ1-5; cdr3_aa: CASSQDRGSNQPQHF
clone_size: .; v_call: TRBV19; j_call: TRBJ1-5; cdr3_aa: CASRQRGQPQHF
clone_size: few; v_call: TRBV5-1; j_call: TRBJ1-1; cdr3_aa: CASSWTGGRTEAFF
clone_size: .; v_call: TRBV4-1; j_call: TRBJ1-6; cdr3_aa: CASSPGLINSPLHF
clone_size: .; v_call: TRBV4-1; j_call: TRBJ1-1; cdr3_aa: CASSQLTGFGTEAFF
clone_size: .; v_call: TRBV7-2; j_call: TRBJ1-5; cdr3_aa: CASSDNLGSNQPQHF
clone_size: .; v_call: TRBV29-1; j_call: TRBJ2-3; cdr3_aa: CSVEEIGGRTDTQYF
clone_size: .; v_call: TRBV25-1; j_call: TRBJ2-7; cdr3_aa: CASSAWDSPYEQYF
clone_size: few; v_call: TRBV28; j_call: TRBJ1-2; cdr3_aa: CASSLGGRGGYTF
clone_size: few; v_call: TRBV11-2; j_call: TRBJ1-1; cdr3_aa: CASRIGQGGPLNEAFF
clone_size: .; v_call: TRBV7-9; j_call: TRBJ1-5; cdr3_aa: CASSNSDSFGNQPQHF
clone_size: .; v_call: TRBV10-3; j_call: TRBJ1-4; cdr3_aa: CAISEEAGLEKLFF
clone_size: .; v_call: TRBV7-9; j_call: TRBJ1-1; cdr3_aa: CASSDRGDTEAFF
clone_size: few; v_call: TRBV7-3; j_call: TRBJ1-1; cdr3_aa: CASSLPDRAEGNTEAFF
clone_size: .; v_call: TRBV28; j_call: TRBJ1-3; cdr3_aa: CASSTWTGKGNTIYF
clone_size: .; v_call: TRBV28; j_call: TRBJ1-1; cdr3_aa: CASSFTSGTAGEAFF
clone_size: few; v_call: TRBV7-9; j_call: TRBJ2-1; cdr3_aa: CASSLVWGSSYNEQFF